In its sample, the clone carrying this T cell receptor beta chain was seen a few times. This record comes from a study of blood T cell repertoires in COVID-19. In the original processing: For nucleated cells, counts were estimated from reference gene primer amplification. This table comes from immunoSEQ multiplex PCR, and its TCRdb copy is limited to in-frame clones, with some not included. The V and J calls and the clone size are those of that table, but D and trimming were determined from the DNA. The table records around 240,000 clones, about 80% of them present only once. This receptor was obtained from a woman aged 80 or older with acute or convalescent COVID-19. Sequencing used peripheral blood.

CDR3 sequence (DNA): TGTGCCAGCTCACCAGACAGCAATGGAAACACCATATATTTT. Encoded protein: CASSPDSNGNTIYF. This chain joins TRBV18 and TRBJ1-3, with D perhaps TRBD1 (5 bases). The CDR3 has 14 residues. V dropped 2 bases and J dropped 3 bases, with 8 bases sitting between them. Looked up from germline, CDR1 is KGHSH and CDR2 is LQKENI.